One and the same sample provided the 10 T cell receptor beta chains below, sequenced in a study of blood T cell repertoires in COVID-19. Clones were sequenced by immunoSEQ multiplex PCR, and TCRdb holds only the in-frame ones, with some missing. The sample carries some 200,000 clones, 70% to 90% recorded once. Specimen: peripheral blood. The receptors were sampled from a woman aged 18 to 35 who had recovered from COVID-19.

The V call is TRBV11-2, the J call TRBJ2-2, with D perhaps matching TRBD2 (5 bases). CDR1 SGHAT and CDR2 FQNNGV come from the germline V gene. Trimming stripped 3 bases from V and 2 bases from J, with 10 bases between. The CDR3 totals 15 residues. CDR3 DNA sequence: TGTGCCAGCAGCTTTTCGGACTTCAACACCGGGGAGCTGTTTTTT. Encoded protein: CASSFSDFNTGELFF.

On this clone itself: At one of its ends the junction is not consistent with the germline gene, which may arise from a read error. DNA for the CDR3: TGCGCCAGCACCTTGGCAGGACAAGAGACCCAGTACTTC. This encodes CASTLAGQETQYF. The chain links TRBV5-1 to TRBJ2-5; D unresolved. In germline, CDR1 is SGHRS, CDR2 YFSETQ. The CDR3 is made up of 13 amino acids.

The V gene is TRBV24-1, the J gene TRBJ2-1, with 8 bases aligning to TRBD2. Germline V gene data show CDR1 as KGHDR and CDR2 as SFDVKD. The junction had 4 bases not matched to a gene; V was cut back by 4 bases and J by 12 bases. The CDR3 loop spans 12 amino acids. The CDR3 nucleotides are TGTGCCACCAGTGACACTAGCGGCGCGCAGTTCTTC. The encoded protein is CATSDTSGAQFF.

The chain recombines TRBV4-2 with TRBJ2-1; TRBD2 matches 10 bases. CDR3 length: 16 residues. Germline trimming cut 4 bases from V and 8 bases from J; bases unmatched to any gene: 11. The germline gives CDR1 LGHNA, CDR2 YNFKEQ. The CDR3 nucleotides are TGTGCCAGCAGCCCCCGTGGAGCGGGAGGGCCGTATGAGCAGTTCTTC. It codes for CASSPRGAGGPYEQFF.

The table lists this clone with a count of one. J is TRBJ2-1 and V is TRBV6-5, with 7 nucleotides matching TRBD1. The V gene's germline CDR1 is MNHEY and CDR2 SVGAGI. The V segment lost 5 bases and the J segment 6 bases; nucleotides outside the gene matches: 4. The CDR3 has 13 amino acids. The CDR3 nucleotides read TGTGCCAGCAGTAACAGGGGTTTCAATGAGCAGTTCTTC. Translating it yields CASSNRGFNEQFF.

The CDR3 is CASSQDRSSNQPQHF. The CDR3 nucleotides read TGCGCCAGCAGCCAAGATAGGAGTAGCAATCAGCCCCAGCATTTT. The chain recombines TRBV4-3 with TRBJ1-5; D not certain. This CDR3 comprises 15 residues. V shed 0 bases and J shed 0 bases, with 6 bases lying between them. CDR1 and CDR2 from the germline V gene are LGHNA and YSLEER.

The chain uses TRBV7-3 and TRBJ1-1; 12 nucleotides agree with TRBD1. In germline, CDR1 is SGHTA, CDR2 FQGTGA. V lost 4 bases to trimming and J lost 3 bases; unmatched junction nucleotides: 3. CDR3 length: 15 amino acids. CDR3 DNA sequence: TGTGCCAGCAGCTGGGACAGGGGGCCTGACACTGAAGCTTTCTTT. Residues: CASSWDRGPDTEAFF. The full variable domain, completed using reference TRBV7-3 and TRBJ1-1, is GAGVSQTPSNKVTEKGKYVELRCDPISGHTALYWYRQSLGQGPEFLIYFQGTGAADDSGLPNDRFFAVRPEGSVSTLKIQRTERGDSAVYLCASSWDRGPDTEAFFGQGTRLTVV.

The J gene is TRBJ1-3, the V gene TRBV4-1; D might be TRBD1 (5 bases). This CDR3 is 16 amino acids long. Germline V lookup: CDR1 MGHRA, CDR2 YSYEKL. V was cut by 1 base and J by 0 bases, with 10 bases left in between. The CDR3 reads CASSQVGGYSGNTIYF. CDR3 DNA: TGCGCCAGCAGCCAAGTCGGGGGTTACTCTGGAAACACCATATATTTT.

The V and J genes are TRBV24-1 and TRBJ1-1; maybe TRBD1 (6 bases). With 3 bases removed from V and 3 bases from J, the gap between germline ends came to 10 bases. The CDR3 has 14 amino acids. CDR1 and CDR2 (germline): KGHDR, SFDVKD. CDR3: CATSDGGADTEAFF. CDR3 nucleotides: TGTGCCACCAGTGATGGGGGGGCTGACACTGAAGCTTTCTTT.

CDR3 region: CSVVPGTYGYTF. As DNA, the CDR3 is TGCAGCGTTGTACCAGGGACATATGGCTACACCTTC. The chain employs TRBV29-1 and TRBJ1-2; weak D call: TRBD1 (6 bases). Deletions cut 4 bases from V and 5 bases from J, with 11 bases between. Germline V gene lookup returns CDR1 SQVTM and CDR2 ANQGSEA. The CDR3 is made up of 12 amino acids.